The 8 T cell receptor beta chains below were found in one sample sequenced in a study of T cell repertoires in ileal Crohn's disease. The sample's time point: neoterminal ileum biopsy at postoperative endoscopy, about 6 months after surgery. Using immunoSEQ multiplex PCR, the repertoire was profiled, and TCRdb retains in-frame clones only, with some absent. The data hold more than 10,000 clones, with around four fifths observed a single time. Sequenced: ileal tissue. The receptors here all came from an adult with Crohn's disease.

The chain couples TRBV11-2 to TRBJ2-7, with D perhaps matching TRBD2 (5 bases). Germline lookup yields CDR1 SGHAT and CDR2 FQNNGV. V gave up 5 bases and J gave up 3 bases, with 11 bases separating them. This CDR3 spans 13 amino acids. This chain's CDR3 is CASSPSGIYEQYF. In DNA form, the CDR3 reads TGTGCCAGCAGCCCGAGCGGCATCTACGAGCAGTACTTC.

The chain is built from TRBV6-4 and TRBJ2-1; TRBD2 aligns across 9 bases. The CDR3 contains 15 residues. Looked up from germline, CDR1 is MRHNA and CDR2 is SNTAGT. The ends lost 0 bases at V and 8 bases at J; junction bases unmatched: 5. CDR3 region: CASSDSAGGTHEQFF. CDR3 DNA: TGTGCCAGCAGTGACTCTGCGGGAGGGACCCATGAGCAGTTCTTC.

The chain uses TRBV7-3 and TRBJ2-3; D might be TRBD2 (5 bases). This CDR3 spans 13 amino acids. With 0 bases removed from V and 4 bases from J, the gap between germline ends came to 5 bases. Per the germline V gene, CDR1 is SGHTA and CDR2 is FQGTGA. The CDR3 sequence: CASSLTRADTQYF. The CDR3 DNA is TGTGCCAGCAGCTTAACGCGGGCAGATACGCAGTATTTT.

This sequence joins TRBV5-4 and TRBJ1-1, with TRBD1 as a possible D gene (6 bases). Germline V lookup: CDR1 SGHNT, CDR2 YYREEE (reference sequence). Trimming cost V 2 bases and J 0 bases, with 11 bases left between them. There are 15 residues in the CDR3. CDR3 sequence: CASSLPGGLNTEAFF. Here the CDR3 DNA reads TGTGCCAGCAGCTTACCCGGGGGGCTGAACACTGAAGCTTTCTTT.

CDR3 residues: CASSVRGTYQETQYF. CDR3 coding DNA: TGTGCCAGCAGCGTCCGGGGGACCTACCAAGAGACCCAGTACTTC. This sequence joins TRBV9 and TRBJ2-5, with D tentatively TRBD2 (6 bases). The CDR3 runs to 15 residues. V lost 2 bases and J 0 bases, leaving 11 bases between the germline ends. CDR1 and CDR2 (germline): SGDLS, YYNGEE.

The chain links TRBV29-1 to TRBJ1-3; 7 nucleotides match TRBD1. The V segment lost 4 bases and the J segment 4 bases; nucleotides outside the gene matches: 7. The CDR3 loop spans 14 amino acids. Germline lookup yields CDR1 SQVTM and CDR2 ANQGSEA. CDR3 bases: TGCAGCGTTGCGGGAGGGGGCGTCGGAAACACCATATATTTT. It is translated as CSVAGGGVGNTIYF.

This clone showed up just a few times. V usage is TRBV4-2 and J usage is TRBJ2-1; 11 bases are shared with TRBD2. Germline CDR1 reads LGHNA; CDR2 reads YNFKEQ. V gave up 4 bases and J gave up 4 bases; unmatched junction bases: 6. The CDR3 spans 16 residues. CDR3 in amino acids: CASSRSIAGGYNEQFF. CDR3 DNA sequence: TGTGCCAGCAGCCGGTCCATAGCGGGGGGGTACAATGAGCAGTTCTTC.

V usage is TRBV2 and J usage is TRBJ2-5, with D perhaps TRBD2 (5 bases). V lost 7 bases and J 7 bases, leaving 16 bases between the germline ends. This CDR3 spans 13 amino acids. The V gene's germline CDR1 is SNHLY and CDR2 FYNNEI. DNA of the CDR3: TGTGCCAGCATCCCTGGCGGGTCAGGGACCCAGTACTTC. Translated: CASIPGGSGTQYF.